This T cell receptor (beta chain) emerged from a study of blood T cell repertoires in COVID-19. Looking at the study overall: Material from acute and convalescent COVID-19 was sourced from the United States, Italy and Spain. Nucleic acid was either cDNA or gDNA, and it came from T cells, B-cell-depleted T cells, or PBMCs.

Original methodology: Amplification of reference gene primers was used by the study to estimate nucleated cell counts. TCRdb's table, derived via immunoSEQ multiplex PCR, lists solely in-frame clones and lacks some. The V and J calls and clone size are taken from that table; D and trimming were inferred from the DNA. The sample carries some 100,000 clones, more than 70% recorded once. The CDR3 is made up of 19 amino acids. J lost 6 bases, V lost 0 bases, and 18 bases had no gene match. CDR1 is SGHRS and CDR2 is YFSETQ in the germline V gene. Sequenced sample: peripheral blood. The origin of this receptor is a human donor in a cohort sampled during active COVID-19. The chain joins TRBV5-1 to TRBJ2-1; the match to TRBD2 covers 7 bases. The CDR3 DNA is TGCGCCAGCAGCTTGGCGCCAGGTTATGGGGCTAGCGGACGCAATGAGCAGTTCTTC. Amino acids: CASSLAPGYGASGRNEQFF. Full variable domain (outside the CDR3, taken from reference TRBV5-1 and TRBJ2-1): KAGVTQTPRYLIKTRGQQVTLSCSPISGHRSVSWYQQTPGQGLQFLFEYFSETQRNKGNFPGRFSGRQFSNSRSEMNVSTLELGDSALYLCASSLAPGYGASGRNEQFFGPGTRLTVL.